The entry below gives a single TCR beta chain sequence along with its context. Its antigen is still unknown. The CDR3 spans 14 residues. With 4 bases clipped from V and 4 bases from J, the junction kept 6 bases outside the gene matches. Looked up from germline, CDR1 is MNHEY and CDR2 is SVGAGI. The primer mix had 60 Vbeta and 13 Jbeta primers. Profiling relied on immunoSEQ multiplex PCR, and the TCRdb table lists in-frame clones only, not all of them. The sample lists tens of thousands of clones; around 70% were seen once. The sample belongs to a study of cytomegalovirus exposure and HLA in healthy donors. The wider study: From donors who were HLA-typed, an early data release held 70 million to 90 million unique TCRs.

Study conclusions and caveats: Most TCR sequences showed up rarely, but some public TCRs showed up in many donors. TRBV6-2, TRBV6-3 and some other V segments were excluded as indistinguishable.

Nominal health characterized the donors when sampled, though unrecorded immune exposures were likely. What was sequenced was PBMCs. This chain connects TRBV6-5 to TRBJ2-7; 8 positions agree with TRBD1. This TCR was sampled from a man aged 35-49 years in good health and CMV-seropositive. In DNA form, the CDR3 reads TGTGCCAGCAGTTCCAGGACAGGGAGATACGAGCAGTACTTC. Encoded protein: CASSSRTGRYEQYF.